This T cell receptor (beta chain) is from a study of Ad26.COV2.S vaccination and SARS-CoV-2 variants. Findings of the study overall: The study found higher spike-specific TCR breadth in vaccine than placebo recipients. Analyses that measured TCR breadth and depth may have underestimated total T cell responses. Substantial response breadth was reportedly seen for spike-specific CD8+ and CD4+ T cells after vaccination. Participants given vaccine showed non-spike TCR breadth similar to that of placebo recipients.

For this clone: The antigen is undetermined.

Clones were sequenced by immunoSEQ multiplex PCR, and TCRdb holds only the in-frame ones, with some missing. The table has some 180,000 clones, 87% seen once. The ends were cut back, 5 bases at V and 4 bases at J, with 18 bases in the middle. This CDR3 is 15 amino acids long. Germline V CDR1 and CDR2: MNHEY, SVGAGI. This receptor was identified in a human donor who had recovered from COVID-19. This specimen consisted of peripheral blood, obtained after recovery from COVID-19. This chain connects TRBV6-5 to TRBJ2-7, with D possibly being TRBD1 (6 bases). The CDR3 protein is CASSTDLTGRYEQYF. The CDR3 nucleotides read TGTGCCAGCAGTACCGATCTGACAGGCCGATACGAGCAGTACTTC.